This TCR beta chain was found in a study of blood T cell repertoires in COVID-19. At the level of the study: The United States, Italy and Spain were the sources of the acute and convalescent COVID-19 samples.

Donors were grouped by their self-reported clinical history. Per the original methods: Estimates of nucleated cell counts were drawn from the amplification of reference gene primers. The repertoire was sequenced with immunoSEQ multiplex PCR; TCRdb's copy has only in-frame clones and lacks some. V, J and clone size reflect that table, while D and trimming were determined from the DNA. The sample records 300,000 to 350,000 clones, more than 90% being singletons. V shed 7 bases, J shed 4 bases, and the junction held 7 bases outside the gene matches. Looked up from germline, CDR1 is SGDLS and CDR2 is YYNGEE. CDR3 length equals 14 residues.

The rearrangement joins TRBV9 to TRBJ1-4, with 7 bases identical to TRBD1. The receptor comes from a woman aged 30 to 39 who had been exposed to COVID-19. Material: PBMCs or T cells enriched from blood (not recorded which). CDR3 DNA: TGTGCCAGCGCCCCGGGACAGCTTAATGAAAAACTGTTTTTT. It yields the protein CASAPGQLNEKLFF. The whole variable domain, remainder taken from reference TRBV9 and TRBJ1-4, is DSGVTQTPKHLITATGQRVTLRCSPRSGDLSVYWYQQSLDQGLQFLIQYYNGEERAKGNILERFSAQQFPDLHSELNLSSLELGDSALYFCASAPGQLNEKLFFGSGTQLSVL.